This record looks at one T cell receptor (beta chain) sequence and its context. The clone's antigen remains unknown. No base qualities exist here, and no much larger clone lies one base off it. The library came from the immunoSEQ multiplex PCR assay. For the multiplex PCR, a mixture combining 60 forward primers for TCR Vbeta segments and 13 reverse primers for TCR Jbeta segments was used. Amplification of the CDR3 region of rearranged TCR beta genes was performed with a multiplex PCR assay on genomic DNA. Amplified TCR beta libraries were sequenced as 87-base-pair reads on the Illumina HiSeq System. The paper's processing steps were these. A later analysis counted some 80 million unique TCR beta chains across the 666 repertoires, and 10 million to 12 million of these chains were shared by at least two donors. Raw reads were error-corrected and collapsed into unique sequences by a nearest-neighbor algorithm in which closely related sequences were merged to remove PCR and sequencing errors. V, D and J gene segments were assigned by aligning CDR3 sequences to IMGT reference sequences. Each retained sequence needed at least a six-nucleotide match to both a V gene segment and a J gene segment. Rearrangements were called productive when the CDR3 lacked stop codons and stayed in frame with V and J; all others were non-productive. Following IMGT convention, CDR3 was defined as the stretch from the second conserved V-encoded cysteine up to the conserved J-encoded phenylalanine. In an earlier analysis of 550 to 650 of the donors, sequences lacking an unambiguous match to a single V gene segment were excluded. In an earlier analysis of roughly 500 of the donors, V segments were called functional above 56.7% productive rearrangements and were called segregating when the between-donor standard deviation exceeded 5%. A statistical classification framework was developed to diagnose cytomegalovirus status using the catalog of TCR beta chain sequences. A later analysis assigned V and J genes by comparing TCR nucleotide sequences with IMGT/GENE-DB human TR gene sequences. A later analysis assigned CDR3 sequences and most-parsimonious VDJ recombination scenarios with the TCRdist pipeline. In a later analysis, every TCR beta chain was defined by the combination of its CDR3 amino acid sequence and its V-gene family, and reads without a unique V-gene family were dropped. To address suspected cross-contamination and a sequencing artifact, a later analysis removed 450 to 700 highly shared, low-generation-probability nucleotide sequences. In a later analysis, a clonal expansion index for each public chain was calculated from normalized within-repertoire ranks of inferred template counts. Generation probabilities in a later analysis came from a VDJ recombination model fitted to out-of-frame rearrangements, and those results were checked against IGoR. In a later analysis, TCR-TCR, TCR-HLA and TCR-CMV co-occurrence was scored with hypergeometric tests, and a repertoire-size bias correction was applied to TCR pairs. To estimate false discovery rates, a later analysis permuted the HLA or CMV assignments 20 times. In a later analysis, co-occurring TCRs were grouped with DBSCAN, and TCRdist sequence similarity was added when clustering was performed within HLA-allele-positive subsets. For co-occurrence clustering, repertoires with fewer than 30,000 or more than 120,000 public chains were excluded, along with several repertoires with anomalous nucleotide sharing. Held by TCRdb, this immuneACCESS table contains in-frame sequences only and omits some clones. Under half of the omission traces to an unresolved V gene where checked; the cause of the rest is unknown. V, J and clone size derive from that table, while D and trimming were established from the DNA sequence. The sample profile shows under 200,000 clones; around three quarters of them were found once. The ten largest make up around 6% of the sample.

These data originate in a study of cytomegalovirus exposure and HLA in healthy donors (dated 2017 in TCRdb). As for the study more broadly: An earlier analysis of approximately 640 of the donors reported 250 to 350 Gb of sequence data and 100 million to 140 million unique TCR beta sequences from about 200 million T cells. About 300 gigabases of sequencing data and 80 million or so unique TCR sequences were included in an early release covering roughly 600 HLA-typed donors. Among the approximately 430 genotyped donors, approximately 82% belonged to the genetic ancestry cluster associated with self-reported Caucasian donors. The aim of the study was to test whether cataloging public T cell receptors could identify signatures of past pathogen exposure. The T cell repertoires of 670 or so subjects were profiled by immunosequencing and related to cytomegalovirus serostatus. A separate validation cohort of more than 100 different subjects was used in addition to the approximately 700-subject first cohort. High-throughput TCR immunosequencing, statistical association of individual TCRs with disease status, and machine learning were combined to predict cytomegalovirus infection status. A later analysis re-analyzed previously published TCR beta repertoires from approximately 670 donors and added high-resolution HLA genotyping to study TCR occurrence patterns. The later analysis used no new phenotypic data to find candidate immune exposures, relying instead on TCR beta sequences and their occurrence across donors. In an earlier analysis of roughly 580 of the donors, high-throughput TCR beta sequencing was used to judge whether each TCR beta V gene segment behaved as functional or pseudogenic. Donor age, sex, ethnicity and CMV serostatus were compiled alongside the repertoire data. A later genetic analysis used genome-wide SNP genotypes for about 65% of the 666 donors, treating that subset as a discovery cohort. Every repertoire in the discovery cohort had been generated on one and the same sequencing platform. Both class I and class II loci were covered by HLA typing, at four-digit resolution. The number of donors typed differed by locus, with about 620-630 for A, B, C, DRB1 and DQB1, about 500 for DQA1, under 610 for DPA1, and some 450 for DPB1. Because of strong linkage in the cohort, 5 or 6 DR-DQ haplotypes were treated as single units for association and clustering. Among about 400 genotyped donors of the cohort, an average of around 250,000 unique TCR beta nucleotide sequences was sequenced per donor, of which approximately 18% were non-productive. Study-wide findings and limitations: A later analysis found that TCR association rates varied across HLA loci, with DRB1 alleles showing the most associated TCRs and HLA-C alleles the fewest. The cohort was sequenced for TCR beta chains only, and without alpha or paired-chain data the features that could be detected were limited. In an earlier analysis of approximately 590 of the donors, most TCR beta V segments appeared in productive rearrangements about 90% or about 30% of the time, broadly matching IMGT annotations. The authors suggested that the approach could potentially be extended to other disease states and immunological phenotypes. Because counts were too low, seventeen rarely observed V segments, including chromosome 9 orphons, were excluded from the earlier analysis of several hundred of the donors. Correlated functional status among segregating V segments might be attributable to linkage disequilibrium, but an unknown experimental factor could not be ruled out. In vitro tests confirmed that a few of the cytomegalovirus-associated TCR beta chains recognize cytomegalovirus antigens. In a later genetic analysis, a missense DCLRE1C variant was associated with V-gene and J-gene trimming of TCR beta chains, and the association was replicated in an independent cohort. A later analysis reported that several top co-occurrence clusters appeared linked to parvovirus B19, influenza, CMV and Epstein-Barr virus. A total of 150 to 200 TCR beta chains were listed by the study as associated with cytomegalovirus. In a later analysis, HLA-associated TCR beta chains showed more clonal expansion and lower generation probabilities than non-associated chains that were equally common. Because HLA typing was unavailable for some donors at each locus, only the typed subset was used in association tests. A cluster of highly shared sequence variants was judged likely to represent a technical artifact of the sequencing pipeline. A later genetic analysis reported fewer N-insertions in productive TCRs among donors in an Asian-associated ancestry cluster than the roughly 620-donor mean. The only immune exposure information available for the cohort was CMV serostatus. Specific HLA alleles were associated with roughly 16,000 TCR beta sequences at a false discovery rate of 0.05 in a later analysis. Presence/absence analyses assumed roughly uniform sequencing depth across donors, an assumption that may not hold. Most CMV-associated TCR beta chains appeared to be HLA-restricted in a later analysis, and the HLA associations seemed to be driven largely by CMV exposure. When HLA alleles, especially DR and DQ, strongly co-occurred, attributing TCR associations to individual alleles was difficult. While some public TCRs were present in many individuals, most TCR sequences turned up only very rarely across donors. A further reported finding was that TCR beta sequences accurately predicted the HLA-A and HLA-B alleles for most subjects in the first cohort. The classifier was reported to diagnose cytomegalovirus status with high specificity and sensitivity in both the original and validation cohorts.

The cohort was made up of 500 to 850 healthy bone marrow donors. All cohort members were sampled while nominally healthy, although unrecorded immune exposures were likely present. The donor tested CMV seronegative and was one of the 352 seronegative cohort members. A peripheral blood sample was collected from each donor, and TCR beta sequencing was performed on peripheral blood mononuclear cells. Genomic DNA was extracted from the blood cell samples with the Qiagen DNeasy Blood Extraction Kit. The receptor comes from a man between 35 and 55 years old in good health and CMV-seronegative. Sequenced: PBMCs.

At the DNA level, the sequence is TGTGCCAGCTCACCCCTATTCGGCAATGAGCAGTTCTTC. It encodes CASSPLFGNEQFF. The rearranged chain carries TRBV18 and TRBJ2-1; no D gene is confidently identified. The CDR3 has 13 amino acids, counting the end cysteine and phenylalanine. The only DNA kept is the CDR3, 39 bases in frame from the first base. V and J are truncated by 3 bases and 6 bases respectively, leaving an intervening sequence of 9 bases. The CDR1 and CDR2 encoded by the germline V gene are KGHSH and LQKENI.